These 32 T cell receptor beta chains were sequenced from one sample in a study of beta chain features in type 1 diabetes. Expressed TCRB transcripts were sequenced, since all the RNA that had been isolated was reverse transcribed. Repertoires were generated with immunoSEQ multiplex PCR, while TCRdb's copy carries only in-frame clones and drops some. The profile covers almost 250,000 clones, with roughly an eighth appearing a single time and around 0.025% taken by the ten largest. Sequenced input: naive CD4+ T cells from blood. The receptor source for this set is a woman aged 40 to 50 in good health.

This clone came up a few times. CDR3 sequence reads: CASSERVANSPLHF. The CDR3 coding sequence is TGCGCCAGCAGCGAGAGGGTAGCCAATTCACCCCTCCACTTT. This chain joins TRBV5-1 and TRBJ1-6; D not certain. The ends were cut back, 4 bases at V and 7 bases at J, with 12 bases in the middle. The CDR3 extends over 14 amino acids. Per germline, CDR1 SGHRS and CDR2 YFSETQ.

This clone occurred a few times. Distinct nucleotide sequences in the sample also encode this CDR3. This sequence joins TRBV7-9 and TRBJ1-1; D is perhaps TRBD1 (5 bases). The CDR3 covers 13 residues. The germline V gene encodes CDR1 SEHNR and CDR2 FQNEAQ (reference sequence). Trimming stripped 5 bases from V and 1 base from J, with 8 bases between. The CDR3 DNA reads as TGTGCCAGCAGCAGTCAGGGGAACACTGAAGCTTTCTTT. It specifies CASSSQGNTEAFF.

The V call is TRBV21-1, the J call TRBJ2-7; the table's D call of TRBD1 was not tested on the DNA. TRBV21-1 is deemed a pseudogene. The CDR3 loop spans 15 amino acids. The CDR3 loop reads CASSKVQGPSYEQYF. In DNA, the CDR3 is TGTGCCAGCAGCAAAGTGCAGGGGCCCTCCTACGAGCAGTACTTC.

This clone was detected only a few times. The chain carries TRBV15 and TRBJ2-3, with D possibly TRBD1 on 8 matching bases. This CDR3 region has 16 residues. V was cut by 2 bases and J by 3 bases, with 15 bases left in between. Germline V gives CDR1 LNHNV, CDR2 YYDKDF (reference sequence). The CDR3 region has the DNA TGTGCCACCAGCAGACTAATACAGGGGGGGACAGATACGCAGTATTTT. This sequence encodes CATSRLIQGGTDTQYF.

The chain has TRBV5-4 and TRBJ2-7; 10 bases map to TRBD2. This CDR3 region has 14 residues. Germline V gene lookup returns CDR1 SGHNT and CDR2 YYREEE (reference sequence). J was trimmed by 9 bases and V by 2 bases; bases with no gene match: 8. CDR3 coding DNA: TGTGCCAGCAGCTTACGTACTAGCGGGATAGGGCAGTACTTC. Its translation: CASSLRTSGIGQYF.

In its sample, this clone was seen a few times. J is TRBJ1-1 and V is TRBV9; D perhaps matches TRBD1 (5 bases). The CDR3 has 14 amino acids. Germline V gene data show CDR1 as SGDLS and CDR2 as YYNGEE. Deletions cut 4 bases from V and 1 base from J, with 11 bases between. CDR3 sequence: CASSQRQGNTEAFF. In DNA, the CDR3 is TGTGCCAGCAGCCAGAGGCAGGGGAACACTGAAGCTTTCTTT.

The chain uses TRBV9 and TRBJ2-6, with 9 bases lining up with TRBD1. The V segment lost 2 bases and the J segment 2 bases; nucleotides outside the gene matches: 5. The CDR3 runs 17 residues. Looked up from germline, CDR1 is SGDLS and CDR2 is YYNGEE. The CDR3 region is CASSVYRGLAGANVLTF. In DNA, the CDR3 is TGTGCCAGCAGCGTCTACAGGGGGCTAGCTGGGGCCAACGTCCTGACTTTC.

This clone came up a few times. The chain is built from TRBV7-9 and TRBJ1-6, with D perhaps matching TRBD1 (5 bases). This CDR3 is built from 17 residues. Germline CDR1 and CDR2: SEHNR and FQNEAQ (reference sequence). V was pared by 5 bases and J by 9 bases, with 23 bases between. This chain's CDR3 is CASSPNPARTGVSPLHF. CDR3 sequence (DNA): TGTGCCAGCAGCCCCAACCCGGCGAGAACAGGTGTTTCACCCCTCCACTTT.

This clone showed up just a few times. This chain's CDR3 is CASSYRQGTSTGELFF. The CDR3 nucleotides are TGCGCCAGCAGCTACCGCCAGGGGACAAGCACCGGGGAGCTGTTTTTT. The chain carries TRBV5-1 and TRBJ2-2, with D tentatively TRBD1 (6 bases). Looked up from germline, CDR1 is SGHRS and CDR2 is YFSETQ. This CDR3 comprises 16 residues. V lost 3 bases and J 4 bases, leaving 16 bases between the germline ends.

V gene TRBV25-1 combines with J gene TRBJ1-2; D gene unclear. The CDR3 loop spans 13 amino acids. The V and J ends lost 3 bases and 8 bases respectively, with 13 bases between them. Germline values: CDR1 MGHDK, CDR2 SYGVNS. The CDR3 region has the DNA TGTGCCAGCAGTGACGAAGGAGGGATAGGCTACACCTTC. Its protein product is CASSDEGGIGYTF.

This clone was seen at least ten times. The V and J genes are TRBV4-3 and TRBJ2-2, with 8 nucleotides matching TRBD1. The CDR3 loop spans 16 amino acids. Unmatched junction bases numbered 7, after V lost 6 bases and J lost 1 base. CDR1 and CDR2 from the germline V gene are LGHNA and YSLEER. The CDR3 DNA sequence: TGCGCCAGCAGGCGAACCGGGACAGGGAACACCGGGGAGCTGTTTTTT. Translating it yields CASRRTGTGNTGELFF.

There are a few counts of this clone. The gene calls are TRBV7-9 and TRBJ2-7, with D possibly being TRBD2 (6 bases). From germline, CDR1 is SEHNR and CDR2 FQNEAQ (reference sequence). The CDR3 has 15 residues. V was clipped by 5 bases and J by 3 bases, with 17 bases between them. CDR3 sequence (DNA): TGTGCCAGCAGCCCGCTCCCTGGCGGGGTCTACGAGCAGTACTTC. This codes for CASSPLPGGVYEQYF.

The V and J genes are TRBV29-1 and TRBJ1-2; D is perhaps TRBD1 (6 bases). The CDR3 covers 17 residues. The V end was cut by 0 bases, the J end by 4 bases, with 21 bases between. Germline V lookup: CDR1 SQVTM, CDR2 ANQGSEA. This CDR3 is CSVEDFGTRGIPYGYTF. In DNA, the CDR3 is TGCAGCGTTGAAGATTTCGGGACAAGGGGTATTCCCTATGGCTACACCTTC.

This clone was recorded a few times. The rearrangement uses TRBV15 and TRBJ1-1, with unresolved D. The V end was cut by 1 base, the J end by 1 base, with 10 bases between. Germline V gives CDR1 LNHNV, CDR2 YYDKDF (reference sequence). The CDR3 has 15 amino acids. The CDR3 is CATSRGALGNTEAFF. CDR3 nucleotide sequence: TGTGCCACCAGCAGAGGGGCGTTGGGGAACACTGAAGCTTTCTTT.

The chain has TRBV5-1 and TRBJ2-2; 12 bases align to TRBD1. The germline gives CDR1 SGHRS, CDR2 YFSETQ. CDR3 size: 16 residues. V was pared by 4 bases and J by 5 bases, with 6 bases of the junction left unmatched. DNA of the CDR3: TGCGCCAGCAGCAGGCCGGGACAGGGGGCGACCGGGGAGCTGTTTTTT. It yields the protein CASSRPGQGATGELFF. Full variable domain (outside the CDR3, taken from reference TRBV5-1 and TRBJ2-2): KAGVTQTPRYLIKTRGQQVTLSCSPISGHRSVSWYQQTPGQGLQFLFEYFSETQRNKGNFPGRFSGRQFSNSRSEMNVSTLELGDSALYLCASSRPGQGATGELFFGEGSRLTVL.

This clone has just a few counts. CDR3 amino acids: CAIRGGGPTDTQYF. CDR3 nucleotide sequence: TGTGCCATCAGAGGCGGGGGGCCCACAGATACGCAGTATTTT. V usage is TRBV10-3 and J usage is TRBJ2-3, with TRBD2 identical over 8 bases. The CDR3 loop spans 14 amino acids. Per germline, CDR1 ENHRY and CDR2 SYGVKD. V lost 6 bases and J lost 2; bases outside the gene matches: 4.

This chain connects TRBV15 to TRBJ2-2, with 7 bases aligning to TRBD1. The CDR3 runs 15 residues. Per germline, CDR1 LNHNV and CDR2 YYDKDF (reference sequence). Trimming cost V 2 bases and J 11 bases; bases outside gene matches: 11. CDR3 in DNA: TGTGCCACCAGCAGATCACAGGGGCCAGTGGCAGAGCTGTTTTTT. Encoded protein: CATSRSQGPVAELFF.

This clone came up a few times. The V call is TRBV2, the J call TRBJ2-5; 9 positions match TRBD1. This CDR3 spans 14 amino acids. Unmatched junction bases numbered 5, after V lost 4 bases and J lost 5 bases. Germline V gene sequence: CDR1 SNHLY, CDR2 FYNNEI. The CDR3 loop reads CASSVGQGGETQYF. The DNA of the CDR3 is TGTGCCAGCAGTGTGGGACAGGGAGGTGAGACCCAGTACTTC.

This clone was seen more than once but under ten times. CDR3 in DNA: TGTGCCAGCAGCACGGACAGGGGAGGAACCTACGAGCAGTACTTC. Its protein is CASSTDRGGTYEQYF. This sequence joins TRBV5-4 and TRBJ2-7, with 9 bases matching TRBD1. This CDR3 contains 15 residues. J gave up 2 bases and V 4 bases, and 7 bases lay outside the gene matches. CDR1 and CDR2 (germline): SGHNT, YYREEE (reference sequence).

A few counts support this clone. The chain has TRBV19 and TRBJ2-7; D is unresolved. The germline V and J ends were trimmed by 5 bases and 2 bases, with 7 bases remaining between them. The CDR3 runs to 12 residues. Germline-derived CDR1 and CDR2 are LNHDA and SQIVND (reference sequence). Here the CDR3 DNA reads TGTGCCAGTAGTGGCGGAACCTACGAGCAGTACTTC. It specifies CASSGGTYEQYF.

V is TRBV6-5 and J is TRBJ2-2; a weak D match, TRBD1 (6 bases). The length of the CDR3 is 15 residues. V was shortened by 7 bases and J by 4 bases, with 16 bases between the two germline ends. Germline CDR1 is MNHEY and CDR2 is SVGAGI. CDR3 amino acids: CASTQAGAGTGELFF. The CDR3 coding sequence is TGTGCCAGCACCCAGGCAGGGGCGGGCACCGGGGAGCTGTTTTTT.

This chain joins TRBV7-9 and TRBJ1-5; D perhaps matches TRBD1 (6 bases). With 1 base removed from V and 4 bases from J, the gap between germline ends came to 20 bases. The length of the CDR3 is 18 residues. Germline loops: CDR1 SEHNR, CDR2 FQNEAQ (reference sequence). Written as DNA, the CDR3 is TGTGCCAGCAGCTTAGGCCCTTTCGTGGGCAGGGGAAATCAGCCCCAGCATTTT. Its protein product is CASSLGPFVGRGNQPQHF.

The chain couples TRBV2 to TRBJ2-3; 7 nucleotides align to TRBD2. V gave up 1 base and J gave up 3 bases; unmatched junction bases: 4. The germline V gene encodes CDR1 SNHLY and CDR2 FYNNEI. CDR3 length equals 15 residues. CDR3 coding DNA: TGTGCCAGCAGTGAAGGAGGCGGGGGTACAGATACGCAGTATTTT. Translated: CASSEGGGGTDTQYF.

This clone occurred a few times. The chain recombines TRBV29-1 with TRBJ1-2; D unresolved. CDR1 and CDR2 from the germline V gene are SQVTM and ANQGSEA. Trimming shortened V by 6 bases and J by 7 bases, and 18 bases separated the two germline ends. The CDR3 is made up of 13 amino acids. The CDR3 coding sequence is TGCAGCGTCCTCCAATCCCGGTCGAGTGGCTACACCTTC. It translates to CSVLQSRSSGYTF.

There are a few counts of this clone. J is TRBJ2-2 and V is TRBV11-2, with 10 bases matching TRBD1. V trimming: 6 bases; J trimming: 7 bases; junction bases outside the gene matches: 8. Looked up from germline, CDR1 is SGHAT and CDR2 is FQNNGV. The CDR3 loop spans 15 amino acids. In nucleotides, the CDR3 is TGTGCCAGCAGATTATCGGGGACAGGGGTCGGGGAGCTGTTTTTT. It encodes CASRLSGTGVGELFF.

This clone was counted only a few times. V is TRBV6-5 and J is TRBJ2-2; 7 nucleotides align to TRBD2. The V gene end was trimmed by 7 bases and the J gene end by 2 bases; junction bases not matched to a gene: 7. Germline values: CDR1 MNHEY, CDR2 SVGAGI. This CDR3 has 15 amino acids. This CDR3 reads CASNIGGVNTGELFF. The CDR3 DNA is TGTGCCAGCAATATTGGGGGGGTTAACACCGGGGAGCTGTTTTTT.

The rearrangement uses TRBV18 and TRBJ1-1, with 8 bases aligning to TRBD1. This CDR3 is 12 amino acids long. Germline trimming cut 7 bases from V and 4 bases from J; bases unmatched to any gene: 2. CDR1 KGHSH and CDR2 LQKENI come from the germline V gene. The CDR3 region has the DNA TGTGCCAGCTGCGACAGGGGCACTGAAGCTTTCTTT. This codes for CASCDRGTEAFF. Combining the CDR3 with reference TRBV18 and TRBJ1-1 gives the whole variable domain NAGVMQNPRHLVRRRGQEARLRCSPMKGHSHVYWYRQLPEEGLKFMVYLQKENIIDESGMPKERFSAEFPKEGPSILRIQQVVRGDSAAYFCASCDRGTEAFFGQGTRLTVV.

This clone was observed a few times. This sequence joins TRBV9 and TRBJ2-2; no definite D call. The CDR3 contains 15 residues. V lost 0 bases and J lost 2, with 8 bases in between. The germline CDR1 and CDR2 sequences are SGDLS and YYNGEE. The CDR3 reads CASSVASPNTGELFF. In DNA, the CDR3 is TGTGCCAGCAGCGTAGCCTCCCCTAACACCGGGGAGCTGTTTTTT.

This clone has only a few counts. V usage is TRBV5-1 and J usage is TRBJ2-1; TRBD1 is a possible D gene (5 bases). Trimming took 3 bases from V and 6 from J, leaving 7 bases between them. Germline CDR1 is SGHRS and CDR2 is YFSETQ. The CDR3 totals 12 residues. The CDR3 protein is CASSSQGNEQFF. The CDR3 DNA reads as TGCGCCAGCAGCTCCCAGGGCAATGAGCAGTTCTTC.

In its sample, this clone was seen a few times. CDR3 in DNA: TGTGCCAGCAGCGGACAGTACAATCAGCCCCAGCATTTT. The encoded protein is CASSGQYNQPQHF. V is TRBV9 and J is TRBJ1-5; weak D call: TRBD1 (5 bases). This CDR3 is built from 13 residues. V was shortened by 3 bases and J by 3 bases, with 7 bases between the two germline ends. Germline loops: CDR1 SGDLS, CDR2 YYNGEE.

This clone was observed a handful of times. The CDR3 region is CASSRSKRGKETQYF. The CDR3 DNA reads TGTGCCAGCAGCAGATCAAAAAGGGGGAAAGAGACCCAGTACTTC. This chain links TRBV21-1 with TRBJ2-5; the table calls TRBD1, which could not be checked here. TRBV21-1 is marked as a pseudogene. This CDR3 contains 15 residues.

The V call is TRBV9, the J call TRBJ2-3; D call uncertain. CDR1 is SGDLS and CDR2 is YYNGEE in the germline V gene. CDR3 length equals 15 residues. The V end was cut by 0 bases, the J end by 2 bases, with 10 bases between. The CDR3 DNA is TGTGCCAGCAGCGTAGGAAAACAGTCCACAGATACGCAGTATTTT. Protein sequence: CASSVGKQSTDTQYF.